These 27 T cell receptor beta chains were all obtained from the same sample, sequenced in a study of blood T cell repertoires in COVID-19. Method: immunoSEQ multiplex PCR; TCRdb's copy keeps in-frame clones and lacks some. The sample consists of 50,000 to 70,000 clones, roughly 83% of them appearing once. Input material: peripheral blood. The receptor source for this set is a man between 65 and 85 years old with active COVID-19.

This sequence joins TRBV5-4 and TRBJ2-5; perhaps TRBD2 as D (6 bases). The CDR3 runs to 14 residues. V lost 3 bases, J lost 5 bases, and 14 bases lay in between. The V gene's germline CDR1 is SGHNT and CDR2 YYREEE (reference sequence). The CDR3 coding sequence is TGTGCCAGCAGCTCCGGGGGTGAGAGGGAGACCCAGTACTTC. It translates to CASSSGGERETQYF.

This sequence joins TRBV9 and TRBJ2-3; TRBD2 might be the D (6 bases). Germline CDR1 reads SGDLS; CDR2 reads YYNGEE. The V end was cut by 4 bases, the J end by 0 bases, with 12 bases between. The CDR3 extends over 15 amino acids. The DNA for the CDR3 is TGTGCCAGCAGCCTTCGGACTACTAGCACAGATACGCAGTATTTT. Translating it yields CASSLRTTSTDTQYF.

This chain links TRBV5-6 with TRBJ2-7; 8 positions match TRBD1. CDR3 length: 14 amino acids. Germline CDR1 is SGHDT and CDR2 is YYEEEE. The V gene end was trimmed by 1 base and the J gene end by 5 bases; junction bases not matched to a gene: 5. The CDR3 DNA reads as TGTGCCAGCAGCTTGAGCCAGGGGGCCAACGAGCAGTACTTC. It yields the protein CASSLSQGANEQYF.

V is TRBV7-9 and J is TRBJ2-2; TRBD2 matches 11 bases. Trimming cost V 6 bases and J 1 base; bases outside gene matches: 4. CDR1 SEHNR and CDR2 FQNEAQ come from the germline V gene (reference sequence). This CDR3 spans 16 amino acids. For the CDR3, the DNA is TGTGCCAGCAGGAGGGGGACTAGCGGGAACACCGGGGAGCTGTTTTTT. It codes for CASRRGTSGNTGELFF.

The chain carries TRBV19 and TRBJ1-4; 8 positions match TRBD1. CDR3 length equals 15 residues. The V gene end was trimmed by 3 bases and the J gene end by 6 bases; junction bases not matched to a gene: 6. Germline V CDR1 and CDR2: LNHDA, SQIVND (reference sequence). Here the CDR3 DNA reads TGTGCCAGTAGTATTGCAACAGGGGGGGATGAAAAACTGTTTTTT. Protein sequence: CASSIATGGDEKLFF.

The rearrangement uses TRBV5-4 and TRBJ2-1, with 10 bases identical to TRBD2. The V gene's germline CDR1 is SGHNT and CDR2 YYREEE (reference sequence). The CDR3 contains 16 residues. The trim removed 4 bases at V and 6 bases at J, leaving 10 bases unmatched. As DNA, the CDR3 is TGTGCCAGCAGCCTCATAGCGGGGGGCCCCCTCAATGAGCAGTTCTTC. This gives the protein CASSLIAGGPLNEQFF.

The rearrangement joins TRBV19 to TRBJ1-2; D remains ambiguous. The germline V gene encodes CDR1 LNHDA and CDR2 SQIVND (reference sequence). The CDR3 length is 13 residues. The ends were cut back, 2 bases at V and 6 bases at J, with 10 bases in the middle. CDR3 residues: CASSITRVDGYTF. The CDR3 DNA reads as TGTGCCAGTAGTATAACTAGGGTCGATGGCTACACCTTC.

The chain uses TRBV7-2 and TRBJ2-3; possible D gene TRBD2, 5 bases. V was pared by 0 bases and J by 1 base, with 11 bases between. The CDR3 consists of 16 residues. The germline V gene has CDR1 SGHTA and CDR2 FQGNSA. The CDR3: CASSLASGSGTDTQYF. As DNA, the CDR3 is TGTGCCAGCAGCTTAGCCTCGGGATCTGGCACAGATACGCAGTATTTT.

The CDR3 region is CASSFRDRVVGEQFF. The DNA of the CDR3 is TGCGCCAGCAGCTTCCGGGACAGGGTTGTGGGTGAGCAGTTCTTC. The chain carries TRBV5-1 and TRBJ2-1, with 9 bases fitting TRBD1. The germline V gene has CDR1 SGHRS and CDR2 YFSETQ. The junction had 9 bases not matched to a gene; V was cut back by 2 bases and J by 9 bases. The CDR3 consists of 15 residues.

The V call is TRBV5-1, the J call TRBJ1-1; tentative D call: TRBD1 (5 bases). The germline V gene has CDR1 SGHRS and CDR2 YFSETQ. CDR3 length equals 18 residues. Trimming took 0 bases from V and 2 from J, leaving 20 bases between them. CDR3 in DNA: TGCGCCAGCAGCTTGGCCGGGGGGTCGGGCAACCAAAACACTGAAGCTTTCTTT. Translation: CASSLAGGSGNQNTEAFF.

This sequence joins TRBV5-1 and TRBJ2-1; 12 bases are a match to TRBD2. The V and J ends lost 4 bases and 6 bases, in that order; junction bases with no gene match: 2. CDR1 is SGHRS and CDR2 is YFSETQ in the germline V gene. This CDR3 comprises 14 residues. CDR3 DNA: TGCGCCAGCAGCGTGACTAGCGGGAGCAATGAGCAGTTCTTC. Translation gives CASSVTSGSNEQFF.

V gene TRBV5-1 combines with J gene TRBJ2-5, with 9 bases lining up with TRBD1. Germline loops: CDR1 SGHRS, CDR2 YFSETQ. Unmatched junction bases numbered 7, after V lost 5 bases and J lost 2 bases. This CDR3 is 15 amino acids long. The CDR3 DNA follows: TGCGCCAGCAGACGCGGGACAGGGACACAAGAGACCCAGTACTTC. The encoded protein is CASRRGTGTQETQYF.

This sequence joins TRBV7-2 and TRBJ2-1, with 11 bases identical to TRBD2. Germline assignment: CDR1 SGHTA and CDR2 FQGNSA. V trimming: 1 base; J trimming: 8 bases; junction bases outside the gene matches: 7. This CDR3 has 16 residues. The CDR3 coding sequence is TGTGCCAGCAGCTTAGGGAAACTAGCGGGAGCAGATGAGCAGTTCTTC. This translates into CASSLGKLAGADEQFF.

This clone has only one observation. The chain carries TRBV7-8 and TRBJ1-5, with D perhaps TRBD1 (5 bases). Per the germline V gene, CDR1 is SGHVS and CDR2 is FQNEAQ. Trimming left V 0 bases short and J 6 bases short, with 12 bases between. This CDR3 contains 15 residues. The CDR3 bases are TGTGCCAGCAGCTTAGCCTCGACAGCGGGTCAGCCCCAGCATTTT. The encoded protein is CASSLASTAGQPQHF.

This chain's CDR3 is CASSQGSRTDTQYF. DNA for the CDR3: TGTGCCAGCAGCCAAGGTAGCCGAACAGATACGCAGTATTTT. The chain couples TRBV11-1 to TRBJ2-3, with D unresolved. The ends were cut back, 5 bases at V and 3 bases at J, with 12 bases in the middle. CDR3 length: 14 residues. CDR1 and CDR2 (germline): SGHAT, FQDESV (reference sequence).

The rearrangement joins TRBV18 to TRBJ2-4, with TRBD1 as a possible D gene (5 bases). This CDR3 has 15 residues. V lost 2 bases and J lost 2, with 10 bases in between. In germline, CDR1 is KGHSH, CDR2 LQKENI. CDR3 amino acids: CASSPATATKNIQYF. As DNA, the CDR3 is TGTGCCAGCTCACCAGCGACAGCTACCAAAAACATTCAGTACTTC.

CDR3 sequence reads: CASSQNPGSRGGELFF. As DNA, the CDR3 is TGTGCCAGCAGCCAAAACCCCGGGTCCCGTGGCGGGGAGCTGTTTTTT. The genes are TRBV3-1 (or the pseudogene TRBV3-2) and TRBJ2-2; D ambiguous. V gave up 2 bases and J gave up 7 bases, with 17 bases separating them. CDR3 size: 16 residues. Looked up from germline, CDR1 is LGHDT and CDR2 is YNNKEL (reference sequence).

The chain combines TRBV12-3 or TRBV12-4 with TRBJ2-3; 7 bases are a match to TRBD1. The CDR3 has 12 amino acids. Losses at the gene ends were 6 bases for V and 7 bases for J; bases not matched to a gene: 4. CDR3 sequence (DNA): TGTGCCAGCAGCGTGACAGGGTATACGCAGTATTTT. It is translated as CASSVTGYTQYF.

This clone occurred once. The CDR3 loop reads CATSRDPGQGRRYNEQFF. Here the CDR3 DNA reads TGTGCCACCAGCAGAGACCCGGGACAGGGGAGGCGGTACAATGAGCAGTTCTTC. The rearrangement uses TRBV15 and TRBJ2-1; 10 bases are shared with TRBD1. Unmatched junction bases numbered 9, after V lost 0 bases and J lost 4 bases. The germline V gene has CDR1 LNHNV and CDR2 YYDKDF (reference sequence). CDR3 length: 18 amino acids.

This chain uses TRBV14 with TRBJ2-1; weak D call: TRBD2 (6 bases). CDR1 and CDR2 (germline): SGHDN, FVKESK. The CDR3 length is 15 residues. V lost 4 bases and J 1 base, leaving 11 bases between the germline ends. CDR3 region: CASSPQRVSYNEQFF. The CDR3 DNA is TGTGCCAGCAGCCCTCAGCGGGTTTCCTACAATGAGCAGTTCTTC. Based on the CDR3 plus reference TRBV14 and TRBJ2-1, the full variable domain is EAGVTQFPSHSVIEKGQTVTLRCDPISGHDNLYWYRRVMGKEIKFLLHFVKESKQDESGMPNNRFLAERTGGTYSTLKVQPAELEDSGVYFCASSPQRVSYNEQFFGPGTRLTVL.

The chain uses TRBV27 and TRBJ1-4, with 8 bases identical to TRBD1. The CDR3 is made up of 14 amino acids. Unmatched junction bases numbered 6, after V lost 4 bases and J lost 8 bases. Germline CDR1 MNHEY, CDR2 SMNVEV (reference sequence). CDR3 in amino acids: CASSSTGEWEKLFF. The DNA for the CDR3 is TGTGCCAGCAGTTCGACAGGGGAATGGGAAAAACTGTTTTTT.

This chain uses TRBV21-1 with TRBJ1-1; the table names TRBD1, a call not compared with the DNA. TRBV21-1 is listed as a pseudogene. The CDR3 spans 15 residues. DNA for the CDR3: TGTGCCAGCAGCAGTCGACAGGGGGCGAACACTGAAGCTTTCTTT. This gives the protein CASSSRQGANTEAFF.

This clone has only one observation. This chain joins TRBV28 and TRBJ2-3; 8 nucleotides line up with TRBD2. Trimming took 4 bases from V and 5 from J; bases not matched to a gene: 11. In germline, CDR1 is MDHEN, CDR2 SYDVKM. This CDR3 is 16 amino acids long. The CDR3 region is CASSSLTAGERDTQYF. CDR3 nucleotides: TGTGCCAGCAGTTCTCTGACAGCGGGAGAAAGAGATACGCAGTATTTT.

The chain joins TRBV3-1 (or the pseudogene TRBV3-2) to TRBJ2-1; 12 bases line up with TRBD2. Germline CDR1 and CDR2: LGHDT and YNNKEL (reference sequence). The CDR3 extends over 18 amino acids. Trimming took 2 bases from V and 4 from J; bases not matched to a gene: 9. CDR3 in amino acids: CASSQPGRGLAGYNEQFF. In DNA, the CDR3 is TGTGCCAGCAGCCAACCAGGAAGGGGACTAGCGGGTTACAATGAGCAGTTCTTC.

The V gene is TRBV7-3, the J gene TRBJ2-5; 9 nucleotides align to TRBD2. Germline CDR1 and CDR2: SGHTA and FQGTGA. This CDR3 has 16 residues. Trimming removed 2 bases from V and 3 bases from J; junction bases left unmatched: 7. As DNA, the CDR3 is TGTGCCAGCAGCTTAGGGCTAGCGGGGAAAAAAGAGACCCAGTACTTC. Its protein product is CASSLGLAGKKETQYF.

V usage is TRBV7-2 and J usage is TRBJ2-7; 7 bases fit TRBD2. Germline V gene data show CDR1 as SGHTA and CDR2 as FQGNSA. The CDR3 extends over 15 amino acids. Trimming at V came to 3 bases and at J to 6 bases, leaving 11 bases not matched to a gene. CDR3 DNA: TGTGCCAGCAGCTTCGGCGGGGGAGGGCCTTCCGAGCAGTACTTC. The encoded protein is CASSFGGGGPSEQYF.

J is TRBJ2-2 and V is TRBV7-2, with D tentatively TRBD2 (6 bases). V lost 6 bases to trimming and J lost 6 bases, with 17 bases between them. Germline assignment: CDR1 SGHTA and CDR2 FQGNSA. This CDR3 region has 15 residues. The DNA of the CDR3 is TGTGCCAGCAGATTAAATCCTGCGGGGCCCGGGGAGCTGTTTTTT. Its protein product is CASRLNPAGPGELFF.